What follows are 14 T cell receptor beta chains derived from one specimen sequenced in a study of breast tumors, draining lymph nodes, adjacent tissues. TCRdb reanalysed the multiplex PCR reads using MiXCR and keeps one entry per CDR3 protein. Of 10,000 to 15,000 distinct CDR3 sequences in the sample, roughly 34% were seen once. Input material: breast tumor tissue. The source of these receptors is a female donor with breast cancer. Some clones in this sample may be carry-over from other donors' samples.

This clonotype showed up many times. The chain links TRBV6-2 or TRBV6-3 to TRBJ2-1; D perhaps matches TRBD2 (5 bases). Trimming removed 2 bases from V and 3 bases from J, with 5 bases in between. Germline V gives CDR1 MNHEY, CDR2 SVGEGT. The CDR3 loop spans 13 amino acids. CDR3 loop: CASSYRDYNEQFF. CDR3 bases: TGTGCCAGCAGTTACCGGGACTACAATGAGCAGTTCTTC.

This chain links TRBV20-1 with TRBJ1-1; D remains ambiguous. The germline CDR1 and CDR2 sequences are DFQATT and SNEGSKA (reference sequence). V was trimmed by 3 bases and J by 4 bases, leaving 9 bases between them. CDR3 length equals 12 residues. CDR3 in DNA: TGCAGTGCTAGTTTGGGAGGCACTGAAGCTTTCTTT. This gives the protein CSASLGGTEAFF.

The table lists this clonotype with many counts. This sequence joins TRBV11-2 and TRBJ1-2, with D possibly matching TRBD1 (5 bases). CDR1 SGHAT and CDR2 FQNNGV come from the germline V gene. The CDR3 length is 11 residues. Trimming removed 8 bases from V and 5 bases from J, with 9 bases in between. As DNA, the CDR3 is TGTGCCAGCGGTCCAGGGTATGGCTACACCTTC. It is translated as CASGPGYGYTF.

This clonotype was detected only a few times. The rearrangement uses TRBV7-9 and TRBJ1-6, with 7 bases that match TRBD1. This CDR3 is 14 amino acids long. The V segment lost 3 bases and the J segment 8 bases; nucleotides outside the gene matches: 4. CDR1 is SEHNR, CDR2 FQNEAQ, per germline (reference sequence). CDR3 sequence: CASSFSQGDSPLHF. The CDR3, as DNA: TGTGCCAGCAGCTTCTCTCAGGGGGATTCACCCCTCCACTTT.

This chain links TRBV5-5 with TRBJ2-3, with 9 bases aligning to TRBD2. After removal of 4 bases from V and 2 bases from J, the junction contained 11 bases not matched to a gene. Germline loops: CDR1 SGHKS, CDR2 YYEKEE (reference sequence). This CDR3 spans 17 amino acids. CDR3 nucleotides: TGTGCCAGCAGCGCCGGGACTAGCTCATGGTACACAGATACGCAGTATTTT. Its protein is CASSAGTSSWYTDTQYF. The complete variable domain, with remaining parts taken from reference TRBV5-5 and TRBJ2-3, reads DAGVTQSPTHLIKTRGQQVTLRCSPISGHKSVSWYQQVLGQGPQFIFQYYEKEERGRGNFPDRFSARQFPNYSSELNVNALLLGDSALYLCASSAGTSSWYTDTQYFGPGTRLTVL.

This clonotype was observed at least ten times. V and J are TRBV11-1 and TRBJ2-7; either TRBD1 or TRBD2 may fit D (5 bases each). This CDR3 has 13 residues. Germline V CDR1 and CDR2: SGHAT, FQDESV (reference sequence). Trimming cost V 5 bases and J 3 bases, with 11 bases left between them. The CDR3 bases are TGTGCCAGCAGCCGGGACCTGTACTACGAGCAGTACTTC. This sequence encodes CASSRDLYYEQYF.

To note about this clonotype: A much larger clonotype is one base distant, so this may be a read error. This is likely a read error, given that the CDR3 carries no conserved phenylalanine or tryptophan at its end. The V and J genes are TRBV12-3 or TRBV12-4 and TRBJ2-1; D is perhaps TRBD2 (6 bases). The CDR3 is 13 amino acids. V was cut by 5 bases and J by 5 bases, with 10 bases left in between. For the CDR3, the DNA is TGTGCCAGCAGTGAGAGGAGGGACAATGAGCAGTTCGTC. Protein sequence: CASSERRDNEQFV.

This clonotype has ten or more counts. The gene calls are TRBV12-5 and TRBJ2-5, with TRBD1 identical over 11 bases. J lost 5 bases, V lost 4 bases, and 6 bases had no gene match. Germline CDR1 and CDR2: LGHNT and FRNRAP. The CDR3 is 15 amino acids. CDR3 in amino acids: CASGSGTGGWETQYF. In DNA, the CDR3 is TGTGCTAGTGGTTCCGGGACAGGGGGTTGGGAGACCCAGTACTTC. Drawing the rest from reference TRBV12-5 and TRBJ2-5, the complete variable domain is DARVTQTPRHKVTEMGQEVTMRCQPILGHNTVFWYRQTMMQGLELLAYFRNRAPLDDSGMPKDRFSAEMPDATLATLKIQPSEPRDSAVYFCASGSGTGGWETQYFGPGTRLLVL.

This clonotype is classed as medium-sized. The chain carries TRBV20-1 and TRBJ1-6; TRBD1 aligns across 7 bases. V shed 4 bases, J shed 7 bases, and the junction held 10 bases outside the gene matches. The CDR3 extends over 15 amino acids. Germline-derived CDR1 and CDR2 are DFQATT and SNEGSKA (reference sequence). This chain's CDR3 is CSAIIETGLNSPLHF. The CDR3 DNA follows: TGCAGTGCTATCATTGAGACAGGGTTAAATTCACCCCTCCACTTT.

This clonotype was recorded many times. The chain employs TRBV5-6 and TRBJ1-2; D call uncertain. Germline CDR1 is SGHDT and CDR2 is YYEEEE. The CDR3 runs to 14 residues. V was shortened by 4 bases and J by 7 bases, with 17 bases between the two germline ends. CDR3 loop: CASSLRHASPGYTF. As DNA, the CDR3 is TGTGCCAGCAGCCTCCGACATGCCTCTCCTGGCTACACCTTC.

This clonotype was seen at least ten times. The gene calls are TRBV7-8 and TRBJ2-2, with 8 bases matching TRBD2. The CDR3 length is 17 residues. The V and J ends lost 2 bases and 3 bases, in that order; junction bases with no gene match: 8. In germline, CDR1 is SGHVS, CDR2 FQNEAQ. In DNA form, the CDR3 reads TGTGCCAGCAGCTTATATCCGGGGGGGGGCGACACCGGGGAGCTGTTTTTT. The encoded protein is CASSLYPGGGDTGELFF.

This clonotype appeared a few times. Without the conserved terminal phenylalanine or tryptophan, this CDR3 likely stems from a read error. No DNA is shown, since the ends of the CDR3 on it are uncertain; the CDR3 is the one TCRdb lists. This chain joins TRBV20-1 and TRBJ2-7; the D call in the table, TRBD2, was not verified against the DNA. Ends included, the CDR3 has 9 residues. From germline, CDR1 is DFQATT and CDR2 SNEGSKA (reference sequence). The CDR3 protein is CSATSGLAG.

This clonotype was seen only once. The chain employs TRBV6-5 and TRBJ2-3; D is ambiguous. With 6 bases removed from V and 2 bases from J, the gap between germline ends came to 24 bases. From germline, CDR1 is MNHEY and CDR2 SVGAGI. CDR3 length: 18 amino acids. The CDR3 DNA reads TGTGCCAGCAGGCGAAGGCGCGTTCTGTCAAGGCCCACAGATACGCAGTATTTT. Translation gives CASRRRRVLSRPTDTQYF.

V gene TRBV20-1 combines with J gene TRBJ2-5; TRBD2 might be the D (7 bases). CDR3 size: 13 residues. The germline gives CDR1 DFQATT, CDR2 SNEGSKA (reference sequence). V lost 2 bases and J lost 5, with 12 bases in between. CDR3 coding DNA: TGCAGTGCTAGAATGGGGGGGCTGGAGACCCAGTACTTC. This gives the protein CSARMGGLETQYF.